Shown below are 5 T cell receptor beta chains from a single sample sequenced in a study of blood T cells in healthy people across ages. It was with a sample-barcoded 5' primer and a J-beta primer mix that a second PCR of roughly 7 to 12 cycles was run. TCRdb re-called the 5' RACE reads through MiXCR, storing one row per CDR3 protein. The sample contains about 670,000 distinct CDR3 sequences, over 40% of which appear only once. The sequenced material came from blood. These receptors were obtained from a man at least 80 years old in good health.

V gene TRBV30 combines with J gene TRBJ2-3; 9 bases align to TRBD2. V was pared by 2 bases and J by 4 bases, with 7 bases of the junction left unmatched. The CDR3 spans 15 residues. Germline CDR1 and CDR2: GTSNPN and SVGIG (reference sequence). This chain's CDR3 is CAWSHRAGGADTQYF. The DNA for the CDR3 is TGTGCCTGGAGTCATAGAGCGGGAGGTGCAGATACGCAGTATTTT.

This chain joins TRBV20-1 and TRBJ2-5, with D maybe TRBD1 (5 bases). This CDR3 has 12 amino acids. Trimming left V 4 bases short and J 2 bases short, with 8 bases between. In germline, CDR1 is DFQATT, CDR2 SNEGSKA (reference sequence). The CDR3 reads CSATGWQETQYF. For the CDR3, the DNA is TGCAGTGCTACAGGGTGGCAAGAGACCCAGTACTTC.

This chain links TRBV20-1 with TRBJ2-5, with 7 bases identical to TRBD2. The CDR3 runs 11 residues. The germline V gene has CDR1 DFQATT and CDR2 SNEGSKA (reference sequence). Here the CDR3 DNA reads TGCACCGGGGGGATCCAAGAGACCCAGTACTTC. Translation: CTGGIQETQYF.

V gene TRBV10-1 combines with J gene TRBJ2-3; TRBD2 aligns across 8 bases. The V and J ends lost 6 bases and 4 bases, in that order; junction bases with no gene match: 6. The germline CDR1 and CDR2 sequences are WNHNN and SYGVQD (reference sequence). CDR3 length: 14 residues. The CDR3 here is CASRAGVGADTQYF. The CDR3 coding sequence is TGCGCCAGCAGAGCGGGAGTTGGCGCAGATACGCAGTATTTT.

There are a few counts of this clonotype. For the CDR3, the DNA is TGCGCCAGCAGCTATGCCCCGGGACAGATCACAGATACGCAGTATTTT. Its translation: CASSYAPGQITDTQYF. The chain employs TRBV5-1 and TRBJ2-3, with TRBD1 identical over 7 bases. There are 16 residues in the CDR3. J gave up 2 bases and V 3 bases, and 9 bases lay outside the gene matches. The germline V gene encodes CDR1 SGHRS and CDR2 YFSETQ.